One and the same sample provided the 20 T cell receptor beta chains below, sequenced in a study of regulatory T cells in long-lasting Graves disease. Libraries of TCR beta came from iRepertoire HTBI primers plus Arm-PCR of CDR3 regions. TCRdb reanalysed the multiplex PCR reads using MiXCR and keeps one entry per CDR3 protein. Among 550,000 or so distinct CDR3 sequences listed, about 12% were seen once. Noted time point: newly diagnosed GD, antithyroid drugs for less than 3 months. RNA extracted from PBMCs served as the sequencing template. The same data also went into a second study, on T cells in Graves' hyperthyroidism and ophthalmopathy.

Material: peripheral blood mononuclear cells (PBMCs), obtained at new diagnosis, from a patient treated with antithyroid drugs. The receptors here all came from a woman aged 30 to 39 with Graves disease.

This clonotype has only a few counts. CDR3 loop: CASSSIPNEQFF. The CDR3 DNA sequence: TGTGCCAGCAGTTCCATCCCTAATGAGCAGTTCTTC. The chain has TRBV28 and TRBJ2-1, with unresolved D. V gave up 4 bases and J gave up 7 bases, with 8 bases separating them. The V gene's germline CDR1 is MDHEN and CDR2 SYDVKM. The CDR3 is made up of 12 amino acids.

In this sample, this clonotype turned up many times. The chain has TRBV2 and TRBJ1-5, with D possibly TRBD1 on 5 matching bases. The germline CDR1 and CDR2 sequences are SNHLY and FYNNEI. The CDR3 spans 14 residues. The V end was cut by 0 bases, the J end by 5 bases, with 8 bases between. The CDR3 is CASSEATVDQPQHF. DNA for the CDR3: TGTGCCAGCAGTGAAGCGACAGTAGATCAGCCCCAGCATTTT.

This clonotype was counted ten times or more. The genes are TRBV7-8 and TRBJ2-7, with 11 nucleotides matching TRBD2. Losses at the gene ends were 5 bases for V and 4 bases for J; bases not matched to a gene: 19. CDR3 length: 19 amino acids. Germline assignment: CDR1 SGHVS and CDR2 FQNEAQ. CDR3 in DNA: TGTGCCAGCAGCATCCGTCCCTCTAGCGGGAGGACCTCCTCTTACGAGCAGTACTTC. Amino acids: CASSIRPSSGRTSSYEQYF.

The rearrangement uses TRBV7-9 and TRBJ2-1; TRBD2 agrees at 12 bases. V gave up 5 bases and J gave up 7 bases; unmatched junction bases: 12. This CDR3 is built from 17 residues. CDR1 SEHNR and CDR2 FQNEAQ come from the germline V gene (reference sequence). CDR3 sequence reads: CASSKRTSGAVRNEQFF. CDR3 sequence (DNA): TGTGCCAGCAGCAAGCGGACTAGCGGGGCCGTAAGGAATGAGCAGTTCTTC.

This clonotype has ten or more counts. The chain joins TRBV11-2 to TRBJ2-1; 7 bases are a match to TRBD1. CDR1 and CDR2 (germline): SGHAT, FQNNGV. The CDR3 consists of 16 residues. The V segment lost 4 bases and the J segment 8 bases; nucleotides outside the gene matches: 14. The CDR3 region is CASSSRRDRGGDEQFF. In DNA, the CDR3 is TGTGCCAGCAGCTCCAGACGGGACAGAGGGGGCGATGAGCAGTTCTTC.

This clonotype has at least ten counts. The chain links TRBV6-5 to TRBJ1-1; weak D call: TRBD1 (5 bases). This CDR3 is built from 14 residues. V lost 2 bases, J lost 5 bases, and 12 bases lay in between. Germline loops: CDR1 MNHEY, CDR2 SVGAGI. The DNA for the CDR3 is TGTGCCAGCAGTTACGGACGGGGGAGGACTGAAGCTTTCTTT. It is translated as CASSYGRGRTEAFF.

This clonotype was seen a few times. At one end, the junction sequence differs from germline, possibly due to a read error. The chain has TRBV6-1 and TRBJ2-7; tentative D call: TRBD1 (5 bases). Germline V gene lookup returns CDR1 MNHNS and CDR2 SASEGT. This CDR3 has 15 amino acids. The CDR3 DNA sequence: TGTGCCAGCAGTCCTAGAAACGACAGAGGTCCTATTTTGAACTTC. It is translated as CASSPRNDRGPILNF.

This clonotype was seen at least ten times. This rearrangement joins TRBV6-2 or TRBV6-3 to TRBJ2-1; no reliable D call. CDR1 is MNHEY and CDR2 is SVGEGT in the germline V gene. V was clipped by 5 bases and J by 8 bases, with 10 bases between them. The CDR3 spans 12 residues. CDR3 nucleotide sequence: TGTGCCAGCAGTGATTGGCCGGATGAGCAGTTCTTC. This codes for CASSDWPDEQFF.

The DNA for the CDR3 is TGCAGCGCGAGTGGACAGGGAAGCAGCAATCAGCCCCAGCATTTT. Its translation: CSASGQGSSNQPQHF. This chain joins TRBV20-1 and TRBJ1-5, with TRBD1 matching 8 bases. Germline V gene lookup returns CDR1 DFQATT and CDR2 SNEGSKA (reference sequence). The CDR3 extends over 15 amino acids.

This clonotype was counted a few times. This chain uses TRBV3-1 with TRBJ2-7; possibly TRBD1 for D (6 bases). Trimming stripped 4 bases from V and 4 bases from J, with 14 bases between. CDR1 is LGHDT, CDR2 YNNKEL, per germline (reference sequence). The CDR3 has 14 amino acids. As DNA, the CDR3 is TGTGCCAGCAGCCCACAGGGACCTCCTTACGAGCAGTACTTC. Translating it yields CASSPQGPPYEQYF.

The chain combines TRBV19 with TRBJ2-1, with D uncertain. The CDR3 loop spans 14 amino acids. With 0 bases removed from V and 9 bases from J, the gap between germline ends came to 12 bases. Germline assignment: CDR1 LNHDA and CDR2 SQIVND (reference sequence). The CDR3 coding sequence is TGTGCCAGTAGTATAGAACCATCGGCCCTTGAGCAGTTCTTC. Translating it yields CASSIEPSALEQFF.

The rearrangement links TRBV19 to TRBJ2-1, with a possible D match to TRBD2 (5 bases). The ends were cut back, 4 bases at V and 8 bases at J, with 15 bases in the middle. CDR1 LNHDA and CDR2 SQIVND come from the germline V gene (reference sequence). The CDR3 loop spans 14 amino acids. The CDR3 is CASSTSPGSDEQFF. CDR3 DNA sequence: TGTGCCAGTAGTACCAGCCCTGGGAGTGATGAGCAGTTCTTC.

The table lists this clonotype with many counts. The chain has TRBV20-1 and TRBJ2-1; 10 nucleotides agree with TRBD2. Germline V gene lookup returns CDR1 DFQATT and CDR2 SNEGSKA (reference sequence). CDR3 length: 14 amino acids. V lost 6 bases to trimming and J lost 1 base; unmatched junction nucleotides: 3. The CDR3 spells CSAETSGSYNEQFF. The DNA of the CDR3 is TGCAGTGCGGAGACTAGCGGGTCCTACAATGAGCAGTTCTTC.

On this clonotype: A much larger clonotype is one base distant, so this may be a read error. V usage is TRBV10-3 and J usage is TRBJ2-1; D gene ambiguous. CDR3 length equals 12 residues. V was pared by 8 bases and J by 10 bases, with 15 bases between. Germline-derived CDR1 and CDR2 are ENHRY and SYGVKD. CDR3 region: CAIAQSSYEQFF. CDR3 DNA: TGTGCCATCGCGCAGAGCTCCTACGAGCAGTTCTTC.

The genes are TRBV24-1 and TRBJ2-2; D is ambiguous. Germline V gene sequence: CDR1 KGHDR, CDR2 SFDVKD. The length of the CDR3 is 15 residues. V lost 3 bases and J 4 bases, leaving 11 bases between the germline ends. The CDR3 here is CATSDNPSGTGELFF. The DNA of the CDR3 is TGTGCCACCAGTGATAATCCTTCGGGCACCGGGGAGCTGTTTTTT.

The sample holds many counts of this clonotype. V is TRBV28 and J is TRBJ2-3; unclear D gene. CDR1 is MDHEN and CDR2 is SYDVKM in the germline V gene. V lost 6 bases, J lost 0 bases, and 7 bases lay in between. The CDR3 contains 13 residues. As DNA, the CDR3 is TGTGCCAGCAGCCACCCCAGCACAGATACGCAGTATTTT. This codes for CASSHPSTDTQYF.

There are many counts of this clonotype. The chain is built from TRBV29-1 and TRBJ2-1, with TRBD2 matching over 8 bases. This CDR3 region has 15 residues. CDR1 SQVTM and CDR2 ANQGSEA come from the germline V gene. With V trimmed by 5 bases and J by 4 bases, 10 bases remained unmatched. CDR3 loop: CSVIKAGGSYNEQFF. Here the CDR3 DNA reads TGCAGCGTTATTAAGGCGGGAGGCTCGTACAATGAGCAGTTCTTC.

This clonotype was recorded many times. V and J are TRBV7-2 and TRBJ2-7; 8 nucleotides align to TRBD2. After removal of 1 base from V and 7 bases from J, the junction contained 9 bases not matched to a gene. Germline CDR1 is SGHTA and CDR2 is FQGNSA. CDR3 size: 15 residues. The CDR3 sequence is CASSLGWTSLREQYF. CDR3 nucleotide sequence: TGTGCCAGCAGCTTAGGGTGGACTAGCCTCCGGGAGCAGTACTTC.

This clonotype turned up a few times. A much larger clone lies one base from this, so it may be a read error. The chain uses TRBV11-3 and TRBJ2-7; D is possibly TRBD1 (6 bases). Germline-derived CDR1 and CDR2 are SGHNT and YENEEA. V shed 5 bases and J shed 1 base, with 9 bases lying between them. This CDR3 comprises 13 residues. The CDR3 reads CASSRQESYEQYF. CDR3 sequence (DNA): TGTGCCAGCAGCCGACAGGAGTCCTACGAGCAGTACTTC.

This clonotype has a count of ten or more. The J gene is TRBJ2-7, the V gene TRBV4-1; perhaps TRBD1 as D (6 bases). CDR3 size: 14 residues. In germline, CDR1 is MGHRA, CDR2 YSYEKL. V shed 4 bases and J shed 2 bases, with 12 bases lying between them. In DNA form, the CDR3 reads TGCGCCAGCAGCCGAGGCAGGGGCGCCTACGAGCAGTACTTC. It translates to CASSRGRGAYEQYF.